This TCR beta chain was sequenced for a study of Ad26.COV2.S vaccination and SARS-CoV-2 variants. Study summary: Within the COV1001 Ad26.COV2.S trial arm, the donor was enrolled. Ad26.COV2.S shots went into the muscle once or twice, 56 days apart.

Clones were sequenced by immunoSEQ multiplex PCR, and TCRdb holds only the in-frame ones, with some missing. The sample lists about 330,000 clones, 75% to 90% seen once, with 5% to 6.5% in the top ten. As for treatment: 15 to 20 received Ad26.COV2.S at low or high dose, single or two shots; several received placebo; per-sample allocation not given. At day 63 after the first vaccine or placebo injection, samples were drawn. The CDR3 is 18 amino acids. Per the germline V gene, CDR1 is DFQATT and CDR2 is SNEGSKA (reference sequence). Germline trimming cut 3 bases from V and 0 bases from J; bases unmatched to any gene: 9.

The sequenced sample was peripheral blood, obtained in a trial of Ad26.COV2.S vaccine versus placebo. The sequence came from a person aged 18-60 years who received the Ad26.COV2.S COVID-19 vaccine or a placebo. The chain employs TRBV20-1 and TRBJ2-1, with TRBD2 matching over 12 bases. The DNA for the CDR3 is TGCAGTGCTAGTACTGGACTAGCGGGAACCTTCTCCTACAATGAGCAGTTCTTC. It is translated as CSASTGLAGTFSYNEQFF.